This T cell receptor beta chain emerged from a study of shared clonotypes between healthy human individuals. Study results and caveats: Few donors limited the genetic and exposure-history diversity represented.

A remark on this clone: Its matching antigen is unknown.

The assay ran at deep level. The data were produced by immunoSEQ multiplex PCR, yet TCRdb's version contains in-frame clones alone and is incomplete. The table shows about 710,000 clones, with roughly 72% occurring only once. The specimen sequenced was memory CD4+ T cells sorted from blood. Described subset: CD45RA-negative fraction. This clonotype originated in a woman aged 25 to 39 in good health.

CDR3 residues: CASSLAGQGKQTQYF. In nucleotides, the CDR3 is TGTGCCAGCAGCTTAGCGGGACAGGGGAAACAGACCCAGTACTTC. The chain joins TRBV11-3 to TRBJ2-5; 10 nucleotides agree with TRBD1. The germline V gene has CDR1 SGHNT and CDR2 YENEEA. This CDR3 has 15 amino acids. The junction had 5 bases not matched to a gene; V was cut back by 1 base and J by 6 bases.